Only one count was recorded for the clone carrying this T cell receptor (beta chain). This record belongs to a study of blood T cell repertoires in COVID-19. Repertoires were generated with immunoSEQ multiplex PCR, while TCRdb's copy carries only in-frame clones and drops some. The profile covers a few hundred thousand clones, with around 87% appearing a single time and around 2.2% taken by the ten largest. This CDR3 spans 15 amino acids. Germline lookup yields CDR1 MNHNS and CDR2 SASEGT. Trimming cost V 1 base and J 7 bases; bases outside gene matches: 7. The sequenced sample was peripheral blood. The chain joins TRBV6-1 to TRBJ2-1, with 7 positions matching TRBD2. The receptor's source is a woman aged 50 to 65 who had recovered from COVID-19. CDR3 DNA: TGTGCCAGCAGTGAAGTTTGGACTAGTGGTAATGAGCAGTTCTTC. Amino acids: CASSEVWTSGNEQFF.